This is a list of T cell receptor beta chains from one sample in a study of blood T cells in healthy people across ages. From the 5' RACE reads, TCRdb called clonotypes with MiXCR, one entry per CDR3 protein. The profile covers about 810,000 distinct CDR3 sequences, with 35% to 40% appearing a single time and roughly 13% taken by the ten largest. Sequenced input: blood. The receptors were sampled from a man younger than 35 in good health. The conserved cysteine and the conserved F or W are not part of the CDR3 here. Expanded clones get a size class; other rows say once, few or many, or leave the size out.

TRBJ2-3	NA	TRBV4-2	ASSQQADSTDTQY
TRBJ1-1	few	TRBV20-1	SASPGGTEAF
TRBJ2-5	NA	TRBV27	ASKSHGDRGFAQY
TRBJ2-1	many	TRBV12-3/TRBV12-4	ASRTSGVINEQF
TRBJ2-5	NA	TRBV7-6	ASSLEGGGVTQY
TRBJ2-2	NA	TRBV12-3/TRBV12-4	ASSQTGGTGELF
TRBJ1-5	few	TRBV5-1	ASSPRQGAEPQH
TRBJ2-7	many	TRBV5-1	ASSFGQGNYEQY
TRBJ1-1	NA	TRBV6-6	ASSPRGAEAF
TRBJ2-2	few	TRBV5-1	ASSLVRGSGLNTGELF
TRBJ2-1	NA	TRBV4-1	ASSQEEVDPSSYNEQF
TRBJ1-4	few	TRBV11-2	ASSPLGGKSEKLF
TRBJ1-2	NA	TRBV14	ASSQLINCGYT
TRBJ1-1	NA	TRBV10-3	AISESERDNEAF
TRBJ1-2	few	TRBV6-1	ASSPRDRGPISSGYT
TRBJ1-2	many	TRBV12-3/TRBV12-4	ASTRTGLEYGYT
TRBJ1-6	NA	TRBV7-2	ASSSLRGSYNSPLY
TRBJ2-3	NA	TRBV12-3/TRBV12-4	ASSRTEDTQY
TRBJ2-3	NA	TRBV18	ASSGTVSTDTQY
TRBJ2-3	many	TRBV20-1	SALEVQDTDTQY
TRBJ2-5	few	TRBV12-3/TRBV12-4	ASSLTLAPETQY
TRBJ2-1	few	TRBV7-2	ASSLDTDSSYNEQF
TRBJ2-1	many	TRBV7-2	ASSLGTPNNEQF